This TCR beta chain derives from a study of T cell repertoires in cytomegalovirus infection (dated by TCRdb to about 2019). About the full investigation: The peptide stimulations were aimed at well-studied HLA-B-restricted epitopes as well as recently identified HLA-C-restricted CMV epitopes, whose presentation resists viral immunomodulation. Donor HLA type was relevant to the analysis, because carriage of CMV infection together with the matching HLA type was indicated by public TCR beta signatures.

A note on this clonotype: Its binding antigen is unknown. Base-call qualities are not available, and no considerably larger clone is one nucleotide away.

The treatment or condition tag for this specimen amounts to: in vitro stimulation with specific CMV peptide epitopes to enrich CMV-specific T cells. The research as a whole found: Cumulative frequency of public TCR beta family members discriminated carriers of CMV infection plus the relevant HLA type in this cohort and an independent roughly 330-donor cohort. The ex vivo response was dominated by HLA-C-restricted CMV-specific TCR beta clonotypes, which also provided the single most frequent clonotype in two of eight donors.

The sequencing machine was an Illumina HiSeq 1500. TCRdb handled the public reads itself, with Q25 trimming in fastp and clone calling in MiXCR, and kept productive beta chains. Every CDR3 protein is listed once, alongside the most common genes and DNA of its rows. This sample has about 340,000 distinct CDR3 sequences in its table, and almost 30% of those were observed once. Of the sample, about 20% is held by the ten largest clones. Trimming costs V 1 base and J 3 bases, and their ends lie 12 bases apart. Counted from cysteine to phenylalanine, this CDR3 has 16 amino acids. The kept DNA is CDR3 alone, 48 bases in frame from the first base. The germline V gene provides CDR1 LGHNA and CDR2 YNFKEQ.

The sequence links TRBV4-2 to TRBJ1-4; the D gene assignment is ambiguous. The sample here was cultured PBMCs, taken from culture after CMV antigen stimulation. The sequence derives from a human donor in good health (CMV status not recorded). Some clones in this sample may be carry-over from other donors' samples. The bases are TGTGCCAGCAGCCAAGCCCTTCGGGAGGCTAATGAAAAACTGTTTTTT. This is translated as CASSQALREANEKLFF.